This T cell receptor beta chain was recovered during a study of T cell changes during pregnancy in multiple sclerosis. CDR1 is MNHNY and CDR2 is SVGAGI in the germline V gene (reference sequence). With 0 bases removed from V and 2 bases from J, the gap between germline ends came to 7 bases. The CDR3 totals 14 residues. Clones were read by immunoSEQ multiplex PCR, and TCRdb kept only the in-frame ones, dropping some. This table holds about 85,000 clones, approximately 89% found once. Sequenced here: peripheral blood, sampled in the first trimester of pregnancy. V is TRBV6-6 and J is TRBJ2-5; no firm D call. The sequence derives from a female donor with multiple sclerosis, enrolled in a pregnancy study. The DNA for the CDR3 is TGTGCCAGCAGTTACTCGAGGCTACAAGAGACCCAGTACTTC. It translates to CASSYSRLQETQYF.